A selection of T cell receptor beta chains follows, all from one sample in a study of patients and donors after allogeneic stem cell transplantation. MiXCR was run by TCRdb on the RT-PCR reads, yielding one entry per CDR3 protein. The sample has 57,000 or so distinct CDR3 sequences, more than 10% seen once. Sequencing used blood, either unsorted or a sorted T cell fraction (not recorded which). The receptors originated from a human donor who was either an allogeneic HSCT recipient or a stem cell or donor lymphocyte infusion donor (not recorded which). It is not recorded whose cells these are; they may come from a transplant donor. Each CDR3 is given with its conserved first and last residue. D genes are given only for firm matches. Clone size is shown for a subset of rows, as once, few, many or a class of expanded clone.

cdr3_aa	cdr3_nt	j_call	v_call	d_call	clone_size
CSAAGTSAYEQYF	TGCAGCGCTGCCGGGACTAGCGCCTACGAGCAGTACTTC	TRBJ2-7	TRBV29-1	TRBD2	-
CASSFLAGGPWNEQFF	TGTGCCAGCAGCTTCTTAGCGGGAGGGCCGTGGAATGAGCAGTTCTTC	TRBJ2-1	TRBV7-9	TRBD2	-
CSARRTGVNTEAFF	TGCAGTGCTAGGCGGACAGGGGTGAACACTGAAGCTTTCTTT	TRBJ1-1	TRBV20-1	TRBD1	many
CASSSSGRGNQPQHF	TGTGCCAGCAGCTCATCGGGACGCGGCAATCAGCCCCAGCATTTT	TRBJ1-5	TRBV7-9	-	few
CASSYTADKSYEQYF	TGTGCCAGCAGTTACACCGCGGACAAGTCGTACGAGCAGTACTTC	TRBJ2-7	TRBV6-6	-	few
CSVEGQGYEQYF	TGCAGCGTTGAGGGACAAGGCTACGAGCAGTACTTC	TRBJ2-7	TRBV29-1	-	few
CASSSPDGDMTEAFF	TGCGCCAGCAGCTCCCCGGACGGAGATATGACTGAAGCTTTCTTT	TRBJ1-1	TRBV5-1	-	few
CASSTPSSGLNTGELFF	TGTGCCAGCAGTACCCCCTCTAGCGGGTTAAACACCGGGGAGCTGTTTTTT	TRBJ2-2	TRBV27	TRBD2	few
CASSLSPTLSYEQYF	TGTGCCAGCAGCTTATCCCCGACGCTTAGCTACGAGCAGTACTTC	TRBJ2-7	TRBV7-9	-	-
CASSYSGVGDTQYF	TGTGCCAGCAGCTACAGCGGTGTGGGGGATACGCAGTATTTT	TRBJ2-3	TRBV5-8	-	few
CASSLDSGIVTDTQYF	TGTGCCAGCAGCTTGGATAGCGGGATTGTCACAGATACGCAGTATTTT	TRBJ2-3	TRBV7-8	TRBD2	few
CASSRWSTDTQYF	TGTGCCAGCAGCCGTTGGAGCACAGATACGCAGTATTTT	TRBJ2-3	TRBV7-2	-	few
CATETGQGTYEQYF	TGTGCCACCGAAACGGGACAGGGGACCTACGAGCAGTACTTC	TRBJ2-7	TRBV10-3	TRBD1	few
CASREWVGLIGELFF	TGTGCCAGCAGGGAATGGGTAGGGTTAATCGGGGAGCTGTTTTTT	TRBJ2-2	TRBV12-3/TRBV12-4	-	-
CSAGEGGTDTQYF	TGCAGCGCCGGTGAGGGGGGCACAGATACGCAGTATTTT	TRBJ2-3	TRBV29-1	-	few
CASSEAGRTNSYEQYF	TGTGCCAGCAGTGAAGCAGGCAGGACTAACTCCTACGAGCAGTACTTC	TRBJ2-7	TRBV2	-	-
CASSGVPAGTGEGTGELFF	TGTGCCAGCAGCGGAGTTCCCGCCGGGACAGGGGAGGGCACCGGGGAGCTGTTTTTT	TRBJ2-2	TRBV9	TRBD1	-
CSARQRVNEKLFF	TGCAGTGCTAGACAAAGAGTAAATGAAAAACTGTTTTTT	TRBJ1-4	TRBV20-1	-	many
CASSLDRIWEPYEQYF	TGTGCCAGCAGCTTGGACAGGATTTGGGAACCTTACGAGCAGTACTTC	TRBJ2-7	TRBV5-6	-	-
CASSLRDRENTGELFF	TGCGCCAGCAGCTTGAGGGACAGGGAGAACACCGGGGAGCTGTTTTTT	TRBJ2-2	TRBV5-1	TRBD1	few
CASSPSGESANEQFF	TGTGCCAGCAGCCCGTCAGGGGAATCAGCTAATGAGCAGTTCTTC	TRBJ2-1	TRBV7-9	-	few
CSAPTILAGGADTQYF	TGCAGTGCTCCTACTATCCTAGCAGGGGGGGCAGATACGCAGTATTTT	TRBJ2-3	TRBV20-1	-	-
CSASSAGGLGNTIYF	TGCAGTGCTAGCTCGGCAGGGGGCCTCGGAAACACCATATATTTT	TRBJ1-3	TRBV20-1	TRBD1	many
CASSQRTSGAYNEQFF	TGTGCCAGCAGTCAACGGACTAGCGGAGCCTACAATGAGCAGTTCTTC	TRBJ2-1	TRBV12-3/TRBV12-4	TRBD2	few
CASSFRDRELRETQYF	TGTGCCAGCAGCTTCAGGGACAGGGAATTGAGAGAGACCCAGTACTTC	TRBJ2-5	TRBV7-2	TRBD1	many
CASSFYNEQFF	TGTGCCAGCAGTTTTTACAATGAGCAGTTCTTC	TRBJ2-1	TRBV27	-	many
CASRGHGQSDYNEQFF	TGTGCCAGCAGGGGCCACGGGCAGTCAGACTACAATGAGCAGTTCTTC	TRBJ2-1	TRBV6-5	-	-
CASTGPGNTGELFF	TGTGCCAGCACCGGGCCCGGGAACACCGGGGAGCTGTTTTTT	TRBJ2-2	TRBV25-1	-	-
CAATAEPGQGGYNEQFF	TGTGCCGCGACCGCGGAACCGGGACAGGGGGGATACAATGAGCAGTTCTTC	TRBJ2-1	TRBV10-3	TRBD1	few
CASSLVGDQIGELFF	TGCGCCAGCAGCTTGGTGGGTGATCAAATCGGGGAGCTGTTTTTT	TRBJ2-2	TRBV5-1	-	-
CASSDLRELFF	TGTGCCAGCAGTGACCTCCGGGAGCTGTTTTTT	TRBJ2-2	TRBV6-5	-	few
CASSLANSYEQYF	TGTGCCAGCAGTTTGGCTAACTCCTACGAGCAGTACTTC	TRBJ2-7	TRBV12-3/TRBV12-4	-	many
CASSQVDTEAFF	TGTGCCAGCAGCCAAGTGGACACTGAAGCTTTCTTT	TRBJ1-1	TRBV14	-	-
CASSSRGGTGLSNEQFF	TGTGCCAGCAGCTCACGTGGAGGGACAGGGCTCAGCAATGAGCAGTTCTTC	TRBJ2-1	TRBV7-3	TRBD1	many
CSAGMTDTQYF	TGCAGTGCCGGAATGACAGATACGCAGTATTTT	TRBJ2-3	TRBV20-1	-	-
CASSSGLAPGELFF	TGCGCCAGCAGTTCGGGACTAGCTCCCGGGGAGCTGTTTTTT	TRBJ2-2	TRBV10-1	TRBD2	-
CASSLESREVPAFF	TGTGCCAGCAGTTTAGAGAGCAGGGAGGTCCCGGCTTTCTTT	TRBJ1-1	TRBV12-3/TRBV12-4	-	many
CSARDVGGPGTSNEQFF	TGCAGTGCTAGAGATGTGGGGGGTCCCGGGACTAGTAATGAGCAGTTCTTC	TRBJ2-1	TRBV20-1	TRBD2	-
CASSPRTSQEFETQYF	TGTGCCAGCTCACCCCGGACTAGCCAGGAATTTGAGACCCAGTACTTC	TRBJ2-5	TRBV18	TRBD2	-
CASTPWASGKVDTQYF	TGTGCCAGCACACCGTGGGCTAGCGGGAAGGTAGATACGCAGTATTTT	TRBJ2-3	TRBV12-3/TRBV12-4	TRBD2	-
CASSYSRADGYTF	TGTGCCAGCAGTTACTCGAGGGCGGACGGCTACACCTTC	TRBJ1-2	TRBV6-5	-	many
CASSSGTGGNTIYF	TGTGCCAGCAGTTCCGGGACAGGGGGAAACACCATATATTTT	TRBJ1-3	TRBV12-3/TRBV12-4	TRBD1	many
CASNHGGSGNEQFF	TGTGCCAGCAACCACGGCGGGAGCGGAAATGAGCAGTTCTTC	TRBJ2-1	TRBV3-1	TRBD2	once
CASTPRTGSYQPQHF	TGTGCCAGCACCCCACGGACAGGGAGTTATCAGCCCCAGCATTTT	TRBJ1-5	TRBV3-1	TRBD1	-
CAATGRLAVYEQYF	TGCGCCGCTACCGGGCGGCTAGCGGTCTACGAGCAGTACTTC	TRBJ2-7	TRBV23-1	TRBD2	-
CSVEVDNGNTIYF	TGCAGCGTGGAAGTGGACAATGGAAACACCATATATTTT	TRBJ1-3	TRBV29-1	-	few
CASSLVPRNTEAFF	TGTGCCAGCAGCTTGGTCCCCAGGAACACTGAAGCTTTCTTT	TRBJ1-1	TRBV11-2	-	few
CSASGTTNTGELFF	TGCAGTGCTAGCGGGACTACGAACACCGGGGAGCTGTTTTTT	TRBJ2-2	TRBV20-1	TRBD2	many
CASSLDGGNSNQPQHF	TGCGCCAGCAGCTTGGATGGGGGAAATAGCAATCAGCCCCAGCATTTT	TRBJ1-5	TRBV5-1	-	many
CASSRTGGANEQFF	TGTGCCAGCAGCCGGACAGGGGGCGCGAATGAGCAGTTCTTC	TRBJ2-1	TRBV9	TRBD1	-
CASSYLGQDTGELFF	TGTGCCAGCAGTTACCTCGGGCAAGACACCGGGGAGCTGTTTTTT	TRBJ2-2	TRBV6-5	-	many
CATSRAGDFYEQYF	TGTGCCACCAGCAGAGCCGGCGATTTCTACGAGCAGTACTTC	TRBJ2-7	TRBV15	-	few
CASSPSGSTDTQYF	TGCGCCAGCAGTCCTAGCGGGAGCACAGATACGCAGTATTTT	TRBJ2-3	TRBV10-1	TRBD2	few
CASSKEIETNLDVLYGYTF	TGTGCCAGCAGCAAAGAAATCGAGACAAACCTGGACGTTCTCTATGGCTACACCTTC	TRBJ1-2	TRBV21-1	-	-
CASQGLNTEAFF	TGTGCCAGCCAGGGGCTGAACACTGAAGCTTTCTTT	TRBJ1-1	TRBV12-3/TRBV12-4	-	many
CASREAGPSFSPLHF	TGTGCCAGCAGAGAGGCGGGCCCTTCCTTTTCACCCCTCCACTTT	TRBJ1-6	TRBV11-2	-	many
CSVEGQGTYGYTF	TGCAGCGTTGAGGGACAGGGGACCTATGGCTACACCTTC	TRBJ1-2	TRBV29-1	TRBD1	many